This record concerns one T cell receptor (beta chain) sequence. Its antigen is still unknown. The data belong to a study of siplizumab effects on memory and regulatory T cells. The table came from immunoSEQ multiplex PCR; TCRdb's copy has only in-frame clones and leaves some out. The profile shows over 100,000 clones, approximately 90% of them singletons. V lost 0 bases, J lost 8 bases, and 14 bases lay in between. This CDR3 has 15 residues. Germline CDR1 SGDLS, CDR2 YYNGEE. Study results and caveats: Naive T cells appeared more varied than memory cells and looked like key alloresponse contributors. In siplizumab cultures, the suppressive function of proliferating Tregs remained unconfirmed.

The chain recombines TRBV9 with TRBJ2-2; D is unresolved. The sequenced sample consisted of Tregs sorted from blood. The receptor was isolated from a human donor in good health. CDR3 protein: CASSVAAVPAGELFF. The CDR3 DNA is TGTGCCAGCAGCGTAGCGGCGGTTCCCGCGGGGGAGCTGTTTTTT.